The 8 T cell receptor beta chains below were found in one sample sequenced in a study of early T cells in non-severe SARS-CoV-2 infection (dated by TCRdb to the early 2020s). Libraries were constructed by 5' RACE. The listed sequencing device is NextSeq 500. TCRdb redid the processing of the public reads, applying fastp at Q25 and MiXCR, and retained in-frame beta chains. A single entry per CDR3 protein holds the most common genes and DNA from its merged rows. Recorded for this sample are roughly 81,000 distinct CDR3 sequences; 5.5% to 7.5% of them occurred a single time. The ten largest clones represent 7.8% of the sample. What was sequenced was whole blood. These receptors originate from an adult who was a healthcare worker with PCR-confirmed SARS-CoV-2 infection or an uninfected control (not recorded which).

The sample holds many counts of this clonotype. J is TRBJ1-1 and V is TRBV11-2; D unresolved. The germline V gene encodes CDR1 SGHAT and CDR2 FQNNGV. Trimming cost V 0 bases and J 1 base, with 6 bases left between them. This CDR3 comprises 14 residues. CDR3 sequence (DNA): TGTGCCAGCAGCTTAGAGGGAGAGAACACTGAAGCTTTCTTT. Its translation: CASSLEGENTEAFF.

This chain links TRBV6-6 with TRBJ1-5; D is unclear. Trimming left V 7 bases short and J 3 bases short, with 16 bases between. Per germline, CDR1 MNHNY and CDR2 SVGAGI (reference sequence). The CDR3 totals 15 residues. The CDR3 here is CASTDYQAVNQPQHF. The CDR3 nucleotides read TGTGCCAGCACTGATTACCAGGCGGTCAATCAGCCCCAGCATTTT.

This clonotype came up a few times. This chain joins TRBV11-3 and TRBJ2-2; 8 bases agree with TRBD1. V trimming: 1 base; J trimming: 3 bases; junction bases outside the gene matches: 4. The CDR3 has 16 residues. Germline V gene sequence: CDR1 SGHNT, CDR2 YENEEA. The CDR3: CASSLGRDRHTGELFF. CDR3 coding DNA: TGTGCCAGCAGCTTAGGCCGGGACAGGCACACCGGGGAGCTGTTTTTT.

The chain employs TRBV29-1 and TRBJ2-5; 12 bases fit TRBD2. V lost 0 bases, J lost 9 bases, and 8 bases stayed unmatched. This CDR3 has 15 amino acids. Germline assignment: CDR1 SQVTM and CDR2 ANQGSEA. CDR3 sequence (DNA): TGCAGCGTTGAAGATGGGACTAGCGGGCGTTGGGCCCAGTACTTC. This gives the protein CSVEDGTSGRWAQYF.

This clonotype was seen repeatedly, ten times or more. The V gene is TRBV7-2, the J gene TRBJ2-2, with a possible D match to TRBD1 (5 bases). Per the germline V gene, CDR1 is SGHTA and CDR2 is FQGNSA. The CDR3 extends over 17 amino acids. The ends were cut back, 3 bases at V and 0 bases at J, with 14 bases in the middle. In nucleotides, the CDR3 is TGTGCCAGCAGCTTTTGGGAACAGGTTCCGAACACCGGGGAGCTGTTTTTT. Translation: CASSFWEQVPNTGELFF.

This clonotype turned up a few times. The CDR3 DNA reads TGTGCCACCAGCAGAAGTCGGATTACCCAGTACTTC. Translating it yields CATSRSRITQYF. The V gene is TRBV15, the J gene TRBJ2-5, with no clear D. The CDR3 is made up of 12 amino acids. Germline V lookup: CDR1 LNHNV, CDR2 YYDKDF (reference sequence). Deletions cut 2 bases from V and 8 bases from J, with 9 bases between.

A few counts support this clonotype. This chain connects TRBV14 to TRBJ2-1, with 9 bases matching TRBD1. This CDR3 has 17 residues. Germline loops: CDR1 SGHDN, CDR2 FVKESK. V shed 1 base, J shed 6 bases, and the junction held 10 bases outside the gene matches. The CDR3 loop is CASSQVNRDRAGNEQFF. The CDR3, as DNA: TGTGCCAGCAGCCAAGTAAACAGGGACAGGGCGGGCAATGAGCAGTTCTTC.

This clonotype was seen only a few times. The chain employs TRBV3-1 and TRBJ1-5, with 8 bases identical to TRBD1. V dropped 2 bases and J dropped 7; count of bases not matched to a gene: 4. The CDR3 is made up of 14 amino acids. Germline assignment: CDR1 LGHDT and CDR2 YNNKEL (reference sequence). The CDR3 protein is CASSQRAGGQPQHF. The CDR3 DNA follows: TGTGCCAGCAGCCAACGGGCAGGGGGCCAGCCCCAGCATTTT.